This T cell receptor beta chain was captured in a study of T cell repertoires in cytomegalovirus infection. Overall study: Well-studied HLA-B-restricted epitopes and recently identified HLA-C-restricted epitopes of CMV were both used in the study. From public TCR beta signatures came an indication of both CMV infection and matching HLA type. General observations from the study: Predominance within the ex vivo response was attributable to HLA-C-restricted CMV-specific TCR beta clonotypes.

TCRdb processed the reads anew with MiXCR; each CDR3 protein has one entry. Of hundreds of thousands of distinct CDR3 sequences in the sample, around 30% were seen once. The CDR3 is 14 amino acids. The V end was cut by 3 bases, the J end by 3 bases, with 12 bases between. CDR1 is KGHSH, CDR2 LQKENI, per germline. Regarding this clonotype: Its antigen is unidentified.

The source material was cultured PBMCs, sampled from culture after CMV antigen stimulation. The V call is TRBV18, the J call TRBJ2-7; D unclear. This clonotype was sampled from a human donor in good health (CMV status not recorded). Some clones in this sample may be carry-over from other donors' samples. The CDR3 region has the DNA TGTGCCAGCTCACCTGAAAAGGCTTTCTACGAGCAGTACTTC. This gives the protein CASSPEKAFYEQYF. Full variable domain (missing parts from reference TRBV18 and TRBJ2-7): NAGVMQNPRHLVRRRGQEARLRCSPMKGHSHVYWYRQLPEEGLKFMVYLQKENIIDESGMPKERFSAEFPKEGPSILRIQQVVRGDSAAYFCASSPEKAFYEQYFGPGTRLTVT.